This T cell receptor (beta chain) was sequenced during a study of blood T cell repertoires in COVID-19. Germline V gene lookup returns CDR1 ENHRY and CDR2 SYGVKD. This CDR3 comprises 13 residues. V lost 4 bases and J 1 base, leaving 6 bases between the germline ends. TCRdb's copy holds only in-frame clones and misses some; the assay was immunoSEQ multiplex PCR. This table has approximately 400,000 clones, roughly 77% appearing once. Sample: peripheral blood. This receptor was taken from a human donor with acute or convalescent COVID-19. The donor label of this sample is uncertain. V gene TRBV10-3 combines with J gene TRBJ2-3; D is perhaps TRBD2 (5 bases). The CDR3 protein is CAISGGGTDTQYF. Here the CDR3 DNA reads TGTGCCATCAGTGGGGGAGGCACAGATACGCAGTATTTT.